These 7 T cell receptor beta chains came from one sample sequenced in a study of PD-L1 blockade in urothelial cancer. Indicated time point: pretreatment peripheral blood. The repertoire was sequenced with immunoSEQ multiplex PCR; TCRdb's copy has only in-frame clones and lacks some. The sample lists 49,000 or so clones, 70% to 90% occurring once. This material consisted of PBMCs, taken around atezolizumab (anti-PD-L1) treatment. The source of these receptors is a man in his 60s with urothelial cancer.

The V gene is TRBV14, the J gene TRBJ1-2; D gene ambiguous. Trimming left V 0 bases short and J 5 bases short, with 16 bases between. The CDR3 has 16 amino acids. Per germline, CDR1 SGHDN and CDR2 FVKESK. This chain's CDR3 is CASSQEGRRALYGYTF. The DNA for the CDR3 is TGTGCCAGCAGCCAAGAGGGTCGGAGGGCCTTATATGGCTACACCTTC. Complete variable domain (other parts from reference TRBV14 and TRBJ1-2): EAGVTQFPSHSVIEKGQTVTLRCDPISGHDNLYWYRRVMGKEIKFLLHFVKESKQDESGMPNNRFLAERTGGTYSTLKVQPAELEDSGVYFCASSQEGRRALYGYTFGSGTRLTVV.

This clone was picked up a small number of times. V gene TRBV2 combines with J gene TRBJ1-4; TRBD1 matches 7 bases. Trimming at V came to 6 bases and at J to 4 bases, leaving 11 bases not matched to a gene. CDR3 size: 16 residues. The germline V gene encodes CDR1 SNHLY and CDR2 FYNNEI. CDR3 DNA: TGTGCCAGCAGGCACCGCCGGGACAGATATAATGAAAAACTGTTTTTT. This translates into CASRHRRDRYNEKLFF.

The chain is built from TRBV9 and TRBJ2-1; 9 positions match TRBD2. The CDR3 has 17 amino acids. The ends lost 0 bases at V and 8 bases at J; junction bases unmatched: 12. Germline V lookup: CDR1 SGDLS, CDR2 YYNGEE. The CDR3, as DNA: TGTGCCAGCAGCGTAGCACGTGCAGCGGGGGGTGTTTATGAGCAGTTCTTC. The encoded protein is CASSVARAAGGVYEQFF.

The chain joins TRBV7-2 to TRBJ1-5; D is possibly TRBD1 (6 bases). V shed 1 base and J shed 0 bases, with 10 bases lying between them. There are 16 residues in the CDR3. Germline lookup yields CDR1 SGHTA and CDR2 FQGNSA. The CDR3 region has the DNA TGTGCCAGCAGCTTAGTTGGACAGAATAGCAATCAGCCCCAGCATTTT. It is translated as CASSLVGQNSNQPQHF.

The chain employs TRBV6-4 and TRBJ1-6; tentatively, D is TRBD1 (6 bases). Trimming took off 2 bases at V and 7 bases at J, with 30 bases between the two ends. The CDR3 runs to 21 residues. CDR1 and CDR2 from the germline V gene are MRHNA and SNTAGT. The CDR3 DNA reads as TGTGCCAGCAGTGACACGAAATCAACGGGACATTTAAGCGCTAGAAATTCACCCCTCCACTTT. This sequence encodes CASSDTKSTGHLSARNSPLHF.

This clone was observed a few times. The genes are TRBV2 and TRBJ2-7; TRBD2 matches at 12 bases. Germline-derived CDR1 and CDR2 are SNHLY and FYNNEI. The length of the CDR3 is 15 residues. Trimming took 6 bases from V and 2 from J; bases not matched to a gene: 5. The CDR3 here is CASRPRTSGTYEQYF. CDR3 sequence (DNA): TGTGCCAGCAGACCAAGGACTAGCGGGACCTACGAGCAGTACTTC.

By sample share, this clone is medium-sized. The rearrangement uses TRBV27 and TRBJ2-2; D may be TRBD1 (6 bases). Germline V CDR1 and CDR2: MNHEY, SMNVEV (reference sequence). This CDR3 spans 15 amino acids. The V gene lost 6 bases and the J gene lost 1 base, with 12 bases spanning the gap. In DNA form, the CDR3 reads TGTGCCAGCAGACCCGGACAGTTGAACACCGGGGAGCTGTTTTTT. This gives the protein CASRPGQLNTGELFF.